The sequence of this T cell receptor beta chain was determined in a study of blood T cells in healthy people across ages. Study-wide results and caveats: There was no known CMV status for donors, so expanded clonotype changes were possibly confounded.

Peripheral blood, around 10 milliliters per donor, was collected. No fewer than 5.5 micrograms of total RNA were isolated from every sample. Note on this clonotype: Antigen: not known. One end of the junction is discordant with germline, which a read error may explain.

The CDR3 spans 14 residues. Germline V gives CDR1 SGHRS, CDR2 YFSETQ. A second PCR of roughly 7 to 11 cycles used a sample-barcoded 5' primer and a J-beta primer mix. TCRdb fed the 5' RACE reads into MiXCR, producing one record per CDR3 protein. Of about 1,500,000 distinct CDR3 sequences listed, 28% are singletons. V gene TRBV5-1 combines with J gene TRBJ1-2; 7 bases match TRBD1. Sequenced material: blood. This sequence was found in a woman between 25 and 40 years old in good health. The chain's CDR3 is CTSSLRQGPVGYTF. The DNA of the CDR3 is TGCACCAGCAGCCTACGACAGGGACCGGTTGGCTACACCTTC.